Below, 7 T cell receptor beta chains from the same sample are listed, as sequenced in a study of blood T cells in healthy people across ages. Combining a sample-barcoded 5' primer with a J-beta primer mix, a second PCR ran for roughly 7 to 11 cycles. TCRdb itself ran the 5' RACE reads through MiXCR, one entry per CDR3 protein. The table lists about 1.7 million distinct CDR3 sequences, approximately 28% of them singletons. The sample consisted of blood. These receptors were collected from a woman aged 25 to 45 in good health.

Note on this clonotype: Its ends do not fully match the called genes, so a read error is possible. The rearrangement uses TRBV9 and TRBJ2-1; D possibly matches TRBD1 or TRBD2 (5 bases each). The CDR3 totals 16 residues. Looked up from germline, CDR1 is SGDLS and CDR2 is YYNGEE. CDR3 sequence (DNA): TGTGCCAGCGGCGTAGGACTGGACACACCCTACAATGAGCAGTTCTTC. This encodes CASGVGLDTPYNEQFF.

This CDR3 is CSAFPGEFF. CDR3 DNA sequence: TGCAGCGCTTTTCCGGGGGAGTTCTTC. This rearrangement joins TRBV29-1 to TRBJ2-1; maybe TRBD2 (6 bases). Trimming removed 7 bases from V and 14 bases from J, with 12 bases in between. The CDR3 is 9 residues long. Germline loops: CDR1 SQVTM, CDR2 ANQGSEA.

The CDR3 spells CASSLVVGGRGETQYF. CDR3 bases: TGCGCCAGCAGCTTGGTTGTAGGGGGCAGGGGAGAGACCCAGTACTTC. J is TRBJ2-5 and V is TRBV5-1; 7 bases agree with TRBD1. CDR1 and CDR2 from the germline V gene are SGHRS and YFSETQ. This CDR3 spans 16 amino acids. The J segment lost 4 bases and the V segment lost 0 bases, leaving 9 bases of the junction unmatched.

This chain joins TRBV7-2 and TRBJ2-7, with TRBD1 matching 9 bases. V trimming: 6 bases; J trimming: 7 bases; junction bases outside the gene matches: 13. This CDR3 contains 15 residues. Germline assignment: CDR1 SGHTA and CDR2 FQGNSA. CDR3 in amino acids: CASSPQGAPGHEQYF. In nucleotides, the CDR3 is TGTGCCAGCAGTCCACAGGGGGCGCCGGGCCATGAGCAGTACTTC.

The sample holds many counts of this clonotype. The rearrangement joins TRBV5-1 to TRBJ2-4, with 9 bases matching TRBD1. Germline CDR1 reads SGHRS; CDR2 reads YFSETQ. The junction had 5 bases not matched to a gene; V was cut back by 4 bases and J by 0 bases. The CDR3 contains 16 residues. In nucleotides, the CDR3 is TGCGCCAGCAGCGTCCCGACAGGGGGAGCCAAAAACATTCAGTACTTC. It yields the protein CASSVPTGGAKNIQYF.

This clonotype was observed a few times. The CDR3 sequence: CSVVSVNEKLFF. DNA for the CDR3: TGCAGCGTTGTAAGCGTCAATGAAAAACTGTTTTTT. The chain combines TRBV29-1 with TRBJ1-4; D uncertain. This CDR3 is 12 amino acids long. Germline values: CDR1 SQVTM, CDR2 ANQGSEA. Trimming removed 4 bases from V and 5 bases from J, with 8 bases in between.

This clonotype showed up many times. The chain is built from TRBV5-1 and TRBJ2-1; 14 bases are a match to TRBD2. Germline CDR1 is SGHRS and CDR2 is YFSETQ. The trim removed 0 bases at V and 9 bases at J, leaving 2 bases unmatched. This CDR3 is 15 amino acids long. DNA for the CDR3: TGCGCCAGCAGCTTGGGACTAGCGGGGGGGCTTGAGCAGTTCTTC. It translates to CASSLGLAGGLEQFF. The complete variable domain, with remaining parts taken from reference TRBV5-1 and TRBJ2-1, reads KAGVTQTPRYLIKTRGQQVTLSCSPISGHRSVSWYQQTPGQGLQFLFEYFSETQRNKGNFPGRFSGRQFSNSRSEMNVSTLELGDSALYLCASSLGLAGGLEQFFGPGTRLTVL.